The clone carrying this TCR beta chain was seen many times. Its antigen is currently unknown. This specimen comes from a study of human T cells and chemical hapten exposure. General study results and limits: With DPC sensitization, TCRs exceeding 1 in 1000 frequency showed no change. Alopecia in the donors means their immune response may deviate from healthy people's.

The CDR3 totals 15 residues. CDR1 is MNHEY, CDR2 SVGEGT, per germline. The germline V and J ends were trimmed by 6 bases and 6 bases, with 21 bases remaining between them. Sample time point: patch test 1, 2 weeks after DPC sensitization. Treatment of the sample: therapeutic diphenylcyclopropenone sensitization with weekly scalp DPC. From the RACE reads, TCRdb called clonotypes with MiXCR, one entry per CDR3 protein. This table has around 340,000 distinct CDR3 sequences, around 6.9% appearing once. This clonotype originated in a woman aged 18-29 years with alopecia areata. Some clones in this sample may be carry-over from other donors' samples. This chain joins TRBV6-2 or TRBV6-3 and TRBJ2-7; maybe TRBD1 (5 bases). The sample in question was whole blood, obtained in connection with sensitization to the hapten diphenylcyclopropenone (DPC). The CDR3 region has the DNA TGTGCCAGCAGAAGTGGCGACGGCGTGCAGGGCGAGCAGTACTTC. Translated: CASRSGDGVQGEQYF.